The present TCR beta chain was sequenced within a study of cytomegalovirus exposure and HLA in healthy donors. About the study: Both the approximately 120 validation repertoires and the 550 to 750 first-cohort repertoires used the same platform, as reported by a later analysis.

Only a few counts were recorded for this clone. Its matching antigen is unknown. General study points: The authors listed 180 or so TCR beta chains as cytomegalovirus-associated. Reports showed the classifier diagnosing cytomegalovirus status with high specificity and sensitivity.

Assay used: immunoSEQ multiplex PCR; TCRdb lists only in-frame clones, some missing. The data hold over 45,000 clones, with 93% observed a single time. The CDR3 runs to 13 residues. After removal of 7 bases from V and 7 bases from J, the junction contained 6 bases not matched to a gene. Germline CDR1 and CDR2: MNHEY and SMNVEV (reference sequence). This receptor was obtained from a woman under 30 in good health and CMV-seronegative. V gene TRBV27 combines with J gene TRBJ2-1, with 8 positions matching TRBD2. Sequenced sample: PBMCs. The DNA of the CDR3 is TGTGCCAGCAAGCGGGGGCTGTTGAATGAGCAGTTCTTC. This gives the protein CASKRGLLNEQFF.